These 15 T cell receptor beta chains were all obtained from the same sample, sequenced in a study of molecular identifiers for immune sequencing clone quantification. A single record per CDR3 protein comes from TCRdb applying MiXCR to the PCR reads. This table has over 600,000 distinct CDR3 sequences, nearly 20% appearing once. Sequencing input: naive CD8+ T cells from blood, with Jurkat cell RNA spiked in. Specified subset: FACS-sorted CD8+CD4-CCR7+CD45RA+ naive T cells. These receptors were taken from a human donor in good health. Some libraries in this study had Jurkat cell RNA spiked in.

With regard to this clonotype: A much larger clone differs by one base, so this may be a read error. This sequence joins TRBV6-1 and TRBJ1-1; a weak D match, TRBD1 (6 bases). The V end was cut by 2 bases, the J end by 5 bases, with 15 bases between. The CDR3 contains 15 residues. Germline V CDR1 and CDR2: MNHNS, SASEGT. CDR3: CASSERGGGMTEAFF. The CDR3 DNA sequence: TGTGCCAGCAGTGAACGAGGAGGGGGGATGACTGAAGCTTTCTTT.

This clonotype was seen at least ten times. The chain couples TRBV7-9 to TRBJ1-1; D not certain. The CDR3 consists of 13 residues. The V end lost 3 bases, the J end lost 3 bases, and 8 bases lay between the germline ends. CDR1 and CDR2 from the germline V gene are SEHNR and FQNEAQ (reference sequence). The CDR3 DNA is TGTGCCAGCAGCTTTCAGGAGGACACTGAAGCTTTCTTT. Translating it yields CASSFQEDTEAFF.

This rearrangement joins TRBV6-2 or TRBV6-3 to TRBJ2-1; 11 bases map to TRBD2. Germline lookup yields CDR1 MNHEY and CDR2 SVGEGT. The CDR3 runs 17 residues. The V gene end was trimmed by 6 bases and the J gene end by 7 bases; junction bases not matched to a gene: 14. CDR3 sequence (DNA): TGTGCCAGCAGCCTACACGAGGTAGTAGCGGGAGGGAATGAGCAGTTCTTC. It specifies CASSLHEVVAGGNEQFF.

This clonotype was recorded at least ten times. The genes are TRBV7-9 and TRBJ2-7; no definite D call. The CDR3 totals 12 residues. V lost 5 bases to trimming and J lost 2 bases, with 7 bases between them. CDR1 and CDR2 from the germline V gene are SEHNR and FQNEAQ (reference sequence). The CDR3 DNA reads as TGTGCCAGCAGCACCGACACCTACGAGCAGTACTTC. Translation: CASSTDTYEQYF.

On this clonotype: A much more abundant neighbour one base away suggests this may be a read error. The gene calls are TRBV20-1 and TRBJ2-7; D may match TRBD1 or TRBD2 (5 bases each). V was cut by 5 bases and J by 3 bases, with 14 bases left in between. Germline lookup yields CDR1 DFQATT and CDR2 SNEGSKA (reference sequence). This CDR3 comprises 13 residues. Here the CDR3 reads CSAADIGNYEQYF. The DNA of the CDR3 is TGCAGTGCTGCGGACATCGGGAACTACGAGCAGTACTTC.

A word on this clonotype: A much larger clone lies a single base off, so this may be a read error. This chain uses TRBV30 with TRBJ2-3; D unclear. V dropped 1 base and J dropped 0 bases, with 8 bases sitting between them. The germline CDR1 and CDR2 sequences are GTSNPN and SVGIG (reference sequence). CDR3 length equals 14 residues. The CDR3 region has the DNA TGTGCCTGGAGTGAAAGCAGGAGCACAGATACGCAGTATTTT. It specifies CAWSESRSTDTQYF.

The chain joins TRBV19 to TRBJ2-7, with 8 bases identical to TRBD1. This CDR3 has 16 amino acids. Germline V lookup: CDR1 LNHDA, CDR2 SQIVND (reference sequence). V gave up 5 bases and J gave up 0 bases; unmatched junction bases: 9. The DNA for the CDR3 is TGTGCCAGTAGTCCTGGACAGGGACTTTTCTCCTACGAGCAGTACTTC. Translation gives CASSPGQGLFSYEQYF. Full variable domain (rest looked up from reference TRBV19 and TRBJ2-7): DGGITQSPKYLFRKEGQNVTLSCEQNLNHDAMYWYRQDPGQGLRLIYYSQIVNDFQKGDIAEGYSVSREKKESFPLTVTSAQKNPTAFYLCASSPGQGLFSYEQYFGPGTRLTVT.

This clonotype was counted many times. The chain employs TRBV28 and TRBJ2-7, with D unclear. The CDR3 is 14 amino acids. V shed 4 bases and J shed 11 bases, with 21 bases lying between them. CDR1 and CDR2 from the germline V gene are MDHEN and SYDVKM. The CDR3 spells CASSSSRRLTWEYF. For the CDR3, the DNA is TGTGCCAGCAGTTCCTCTCGGCGGCTGACCTGGGAGTACTTC.

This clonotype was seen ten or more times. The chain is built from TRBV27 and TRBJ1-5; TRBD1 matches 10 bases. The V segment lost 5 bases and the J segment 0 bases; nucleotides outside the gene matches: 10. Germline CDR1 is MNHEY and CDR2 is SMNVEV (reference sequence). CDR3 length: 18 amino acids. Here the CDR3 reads CASSPTGGLIYSNQPQHF. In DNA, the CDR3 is TGTGCCAGCAGTCCGACAGGGGGCCTTATCTATAGCAATCAGCCCCAGCATTTT.

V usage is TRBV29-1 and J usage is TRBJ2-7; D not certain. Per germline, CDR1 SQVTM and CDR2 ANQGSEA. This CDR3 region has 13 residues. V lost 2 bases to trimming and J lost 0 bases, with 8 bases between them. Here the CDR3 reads CSVEHPFSYEQYF. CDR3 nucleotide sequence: TGCAGCGTTGAACACCCCTTCTCCTACGAGCAGTACTTC.

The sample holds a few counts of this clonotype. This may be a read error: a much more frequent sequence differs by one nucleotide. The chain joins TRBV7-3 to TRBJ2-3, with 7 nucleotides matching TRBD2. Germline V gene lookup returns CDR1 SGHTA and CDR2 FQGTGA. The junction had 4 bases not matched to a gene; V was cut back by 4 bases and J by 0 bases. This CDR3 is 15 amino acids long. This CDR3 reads CASSSPSGSTDTQYF. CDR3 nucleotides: TGTGCCAGCAGCTCCCCTAGCGGCAGCACAGATACGCAGTATTTT.

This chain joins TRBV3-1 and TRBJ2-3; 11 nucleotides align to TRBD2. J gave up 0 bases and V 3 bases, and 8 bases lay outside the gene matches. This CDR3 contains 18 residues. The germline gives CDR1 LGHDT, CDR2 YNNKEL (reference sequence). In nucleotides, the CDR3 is TGTGCCAGCAGCCAGTTTCCTAGCGGGGGGTATAGCACAGATACGCAGTATTTT. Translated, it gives CASSQFPSGGYSTDTQYF.

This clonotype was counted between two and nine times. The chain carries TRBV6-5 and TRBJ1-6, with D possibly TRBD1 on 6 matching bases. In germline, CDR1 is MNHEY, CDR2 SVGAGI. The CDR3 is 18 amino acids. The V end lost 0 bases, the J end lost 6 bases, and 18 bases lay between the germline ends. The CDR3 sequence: CASSYSMLETGLNSPLHF. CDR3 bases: TGTGCCAGCAGTTACTCGATGCTGGAGACAGGACTTAATTCACCCCTCCACTTT.

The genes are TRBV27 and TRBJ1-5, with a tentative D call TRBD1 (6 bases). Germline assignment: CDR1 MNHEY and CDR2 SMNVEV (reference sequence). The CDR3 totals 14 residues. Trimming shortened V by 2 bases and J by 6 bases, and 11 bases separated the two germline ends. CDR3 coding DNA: TGTGCCAGCAGTTTAAAGGGGGGAGGTCAGCCCCAGCATTTT. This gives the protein CASSLKGGGQPQHF.

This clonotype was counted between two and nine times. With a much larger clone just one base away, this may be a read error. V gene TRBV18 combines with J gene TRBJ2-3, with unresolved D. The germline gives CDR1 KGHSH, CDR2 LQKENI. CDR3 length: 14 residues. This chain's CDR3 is CASSPILSTDMQYF. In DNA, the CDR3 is TGTGCCAGCTCACCAATCCTCAGCACAGATATGCAGTATTTT.